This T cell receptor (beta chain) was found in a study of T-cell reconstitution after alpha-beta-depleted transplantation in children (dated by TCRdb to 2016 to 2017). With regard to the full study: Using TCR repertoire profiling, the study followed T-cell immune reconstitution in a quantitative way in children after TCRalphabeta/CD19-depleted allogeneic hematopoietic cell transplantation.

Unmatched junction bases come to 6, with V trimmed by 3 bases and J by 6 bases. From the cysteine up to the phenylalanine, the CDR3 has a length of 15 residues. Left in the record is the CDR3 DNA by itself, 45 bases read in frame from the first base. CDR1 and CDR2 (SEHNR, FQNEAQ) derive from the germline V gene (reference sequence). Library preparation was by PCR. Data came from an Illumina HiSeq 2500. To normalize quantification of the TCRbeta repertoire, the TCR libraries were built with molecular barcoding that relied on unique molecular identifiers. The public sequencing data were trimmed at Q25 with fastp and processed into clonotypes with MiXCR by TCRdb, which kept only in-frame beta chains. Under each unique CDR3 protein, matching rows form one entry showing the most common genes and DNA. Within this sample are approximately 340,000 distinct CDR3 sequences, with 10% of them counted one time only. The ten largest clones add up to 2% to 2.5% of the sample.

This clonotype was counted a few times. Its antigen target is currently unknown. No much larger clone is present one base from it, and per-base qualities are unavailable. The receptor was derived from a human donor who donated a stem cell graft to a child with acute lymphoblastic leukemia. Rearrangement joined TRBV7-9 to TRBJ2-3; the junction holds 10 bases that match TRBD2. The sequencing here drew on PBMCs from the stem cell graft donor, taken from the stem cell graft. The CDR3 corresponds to CASSFLAGAEDTQYF. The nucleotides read TGTGCCAGCAGCTTCCTAGCGGGAGCAGAGGATACGCAGTATTTT.